Sequencing of this T cell receptor (beta chain) was carried out in a study of read filtering for tumor transcriptome and immune sequencing. This clonotype was detected many times. This library used 300 to 450 ng RNA and molecular barcoded adaptors spanning alpha/delta and beta/gamma chains. One entry per CDR3 protein, called by TCRdb with MiXCR from the reads. The repertoire consists of about 46,000 distinct CDR3 sequences, with 15% to 20% occurring once and the leading ten covering 37%. The V end was cut by 9 bases, the J end by 4 bases, with 12 bases between. The CDR3 runs 13 residues. Per the germline V gene, CDR1 is KGHDR and CDR2 is SFDVKD.

The chain couples TRBV24-1 to TRBJ2-1, with D perhaps TRBD1 or TRBD2 (5 bases each). The TCR originated in a donor aged 40 or over with multiple myeloma. Sequenced: a population of CD138-negative cells sorted from bone marrow. CDR3 sequence (DNA): TGTGCCACCTCCCGGGACGGATACAATGAGCAGTTCTTC. Translating gives CATSRDGYNEQFF.